The present entry profiles one TCR beta chain with its context. Its antigen is currently not known. No qualities accompany the bases; no much larger clone lies one base away. This sample is drawn from a study of blood T cell repertoires in COVID-19 (dated by TCRdb to 2018 to 2020). Background for the entire study: Collaborator samples came from the United States, Italy and Spain and covered acute and convalescent phases of COVID-19. Subjects who had been exposed to COVID-19, were actively infected with it, or had recovered from it provided the deeply sampled blood TCRbeta repertoires that made up the dataset. HLA class I and class II types, where available, came from metadata supplied by the sample provider rather than from assay-based typing. The repertoires were released in a freely available public database meant as a resource for research on the immune response to SARS-CoV-2. The prospective study material was composed of cDNA or gDNA derived from T cells, B-cell-depleted T cells, or PBMCs. The samples were drawn from the first 160 participants of the ongoing ImmuneRACE study and from 1,254 subjects provided by 6 global collaborators. Sample metadata almost always included a de-identified subject ID, COVID-19 status, age in years and sex.

The study at large found these results: Clinical and demographic metadata were provided uncurated, with the amount varying by source and participant.

The immunoSEQ Assay, a bias-controlled multiplex PCR, was used to amplify TCRbeta CDR3 regions from genomic DNA. The original methods were these. Within the assay, amplification of reference gene primers was used to estimate how many nucleated cells each sample contained. Sequence reads were collapsed and filtered to measure the absolute abundance of every unique TCRbeta CDR3 rearrangement. For each sample, productive Simpson clonality was calculated by taking the square root of Simpson's diversity index across productive rearrangements. In its TCRdb copy, this immuneACCESS table keeps in-frame sequences only and misses some clones. Where compared with another copy, unresolved V genes explain less than half of these, and the others have no known cause. V and J calls and clone size are copied from that table; D and trimming were computed from the DNA. The sample contains hundreds of thousands of clones, about 93% of them found a single time. The ten largest clones add up to around 0.84% of the sample.

One collaborating source in Seattle enrolled patients while the patients were actively infected and followed the patients over time throughout the course of disease. Whole blood was collected in K2EDTA tubes by collaborating institutions according to the institutions' own protocols. For TCRbeta analysis, collaborator samples were shipped as frozen whole blood, as isolated PBMCs, or as DNA extracted from either sample type. The sequenced material came from peripheral blood. The TCR was taken from a man between 60 and 75 years old with COVID-19, enrolled during active disease.

The sequence in DNA is TGTGCCAGCAGCTCATCGGGACAGGGGAACAATGAGCAGTTCTTC. This yields the protein CASSSSGQGNNEQFF. The rearrangement combines TRBV11-2 with TRBJ2-1, with 10 middle bases fitting TRBD1. V is trimmed back by 4 bases and J by 5 bases, and the junction contains 5 bases that no gene match accounts for. The germline V gene provides CDR1 SGHAT and CDR2 FQNNGV. From the cysteine up to the phenylalanine, the CDR3 has a length of 15 residues. Only the CDR3 DNA is retained, 45 bases long and in frame from the first base.